This section outlines one TCR beta chain sequence together with its context. Method: immunoSEQ multiplex PCR; TCRdb's copy keeps in-frame clones and lacks some. The table includes hundreds of thousands of clones, around 72% detected once. Unmatched junction bases numbered 3, after V lost 5 bases and J lost 2 bases. Germline V gives CDR1 SGHRS, CDR2 YFSETQ. The CDR3 extends over 13 amino acids. These data belong to a study of shared clonotypes between healthy human individuals. Into CD45RA+ naive and CD45RA-negative memory subsets, the CD4+ cells were split. V is TRBV5-1 and J is TRBJ2-7; 8 positions match TRBD2. This TCR derives from a woman in her twenties or thirties in good health. The sequencing sample was made of memory CD4+ T cells sorted from blood. Subset specified: CD45RA-negative fraction. CDR3: CASRAGLAYEQYF. CDR3 sequence (DNA): TGCGCCAGCAGGGCGGGACTAGCCTACGAGCAGTACTTC.